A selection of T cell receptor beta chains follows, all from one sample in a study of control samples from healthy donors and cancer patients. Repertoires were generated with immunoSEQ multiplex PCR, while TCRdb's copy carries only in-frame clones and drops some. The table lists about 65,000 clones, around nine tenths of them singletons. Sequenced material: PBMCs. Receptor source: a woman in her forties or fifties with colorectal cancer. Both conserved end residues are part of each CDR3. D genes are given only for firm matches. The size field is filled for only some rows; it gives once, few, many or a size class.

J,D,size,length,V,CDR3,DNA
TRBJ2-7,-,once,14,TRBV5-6,CASSFAGRPAEQYF,TGTGCCAGCAGCTTTGCGGGCAGGCCGGCCGAGCAGTACTTC
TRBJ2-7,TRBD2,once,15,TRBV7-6,CASSPRTSGSYEQYF,TGTGCCAGCAGCCCGCGGACTAGCGGGAGCTACGAGCAGTACTTC
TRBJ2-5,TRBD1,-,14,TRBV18,CASSPRTGEETQYF,TGTGCCAGCTCACCACGCACAGGGGAAGAGACCCAGTACTTC
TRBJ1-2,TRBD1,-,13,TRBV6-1,CASSDRDRGGYTF,TGTGCCAGCAGTGATAGGGACAGGGGCGGCTACACCTTC
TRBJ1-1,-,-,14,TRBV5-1,CASSFPGDGTEAFF,TGCGCCAGCAGCTTCCCCGGGGATGGCACTGAAGCTTTCTTT
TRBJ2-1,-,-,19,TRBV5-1,CASSPDRVRRPMSGYEQFF,TGCGCCAGCAGCCCGGACCGGGTACGTCGTCCGATGAGTGGCTATGAGCAGTTCTTC
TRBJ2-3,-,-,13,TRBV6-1,CASSDEAADTQYF,TGTGCCAGCAGTGACGAGGCCGCAGATACGCAGTATTTT
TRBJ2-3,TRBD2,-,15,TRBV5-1,CASTKRDGRTDTQYF,TGCGCCAGCACCAAGCGGGATGGTAGGACAGATACGCAGTATTTT
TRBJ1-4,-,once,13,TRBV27,CAPHSATNEKLFF,TGTGCCCCTCACTCCGCAACTAATGAAAAACTGTTTTTT
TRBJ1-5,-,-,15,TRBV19,CASSIVPPSGKPQHF,TGTGCCAGTAGTATAGTCCCGCCCTCTGGGAAGCCCCAGCATTTT
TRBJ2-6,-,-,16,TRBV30,CAWGAPRGPGANVLTF,TGTGCCTGGGGGGCCCCCAGGGGCCCTGGGGCCAACGTCCTGACTTTC
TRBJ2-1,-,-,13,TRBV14,CASSQIPGGEQFF,TGTGCCAGCAGCCAAATACCAGGAGGTGAGCAGTTCTTC
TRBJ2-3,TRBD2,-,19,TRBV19,CASSRLAAGKNGVRDTQYF,TGTGCCAGTAGTCGGCTAGCGGCCGGAAAGAATGGGGTCCGGGATACGCAGTATTTT
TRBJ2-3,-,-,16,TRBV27,CASSLIGSSSTDTQYF,TGTGCCAGCAGTTTAATAGGGTCCTCTAGCACAGATACGCAGTATTTT
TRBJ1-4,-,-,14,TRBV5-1,CASSLGGGEEKLFF,TGCGCCAGCAGCTTGGGAGGTGGGGAGGAAAAACTGTTTTTT
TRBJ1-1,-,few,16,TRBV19,CASSIHTPLGDTEAFF,TGTGCCAGTAGTATACACACCCCGCTTGGGGACACTGAAGCTTTCTTT
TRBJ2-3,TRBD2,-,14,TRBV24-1,CATSDRTSPDTQYF,TGTGCCACCAGTGACAGGACTAGCCCAGATACGCAGTATTTT
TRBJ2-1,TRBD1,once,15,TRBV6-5,CASSQPRTGYNEQFF,TGTGCCAGCAGTCAGCCTAGGACAGGTTACAATGAGCAGTTCTTC
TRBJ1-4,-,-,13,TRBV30,CAWRGDLNEKLFF,TGTGCCTGGAGGGGGGACCTTAATGAAAAACTGTTTTTT
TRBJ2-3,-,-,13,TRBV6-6,CASTGFSTDTQYF,TGTGCCAGCACGGGGTTCAGCACAGATACGCAGTATTTT
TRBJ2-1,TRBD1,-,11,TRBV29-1,CSVNRGNEQFF,TGCAGCGTTAACAGGGGCAATGAGCAGTTCTTC
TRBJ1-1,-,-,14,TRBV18,CASSPIQANTEAFF,TGTGCCAGCTCACCAATCCAGGCGAACACTGAAGCTTTCTTT
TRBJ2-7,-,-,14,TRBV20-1,CSASKTGTDFEQYF,TGCAGTGCTAGTAAGACCGGGACGGACTTCGAGCAGTACTTC
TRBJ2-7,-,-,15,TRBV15,CATSRDRGHSYEQYF,TGTGCCACCAGCAGAGATAGAGGTCACTCCTACGAGCAGTACTTC
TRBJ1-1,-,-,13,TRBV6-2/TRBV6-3,CASSYAGPGEAFF,TGTGCCAGCAGTTACGCCGGCCCCGGTGAAGCTTTCTTT
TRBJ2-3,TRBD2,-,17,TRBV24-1,CATSGPTSGGSTDTQYF,TGTGCCACCAGTGGCCCGACTAGCGGGGGATCCACAGATACGCAGTATTTT
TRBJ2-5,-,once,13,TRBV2,CASRRDGQETQYF,TGTGCCAGCAGAAGAGACGGACAAGAGACCCAGTACTTC
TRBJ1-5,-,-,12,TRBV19,CASSVEGQPQHF,TGTGCCAGTAGTGTGGAAGGTCAGCCCCAGCATTTT
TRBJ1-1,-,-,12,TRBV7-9,CAIYGVNTEAFF,TGTGCCATCTATGGGGTGAACACTGAAGCTTTCTTT
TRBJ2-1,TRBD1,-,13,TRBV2,CASTRDRNNEQFF,TGTGCCAGCACCCGGGACAGGAACAATGAGCAGTTCTTC
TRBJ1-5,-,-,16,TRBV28,CASRTARRGDNQPQHF,TGTGCCAGCCGTACCGCCCGCCGGGGGGACAATCAGCCCCAGCATTTT
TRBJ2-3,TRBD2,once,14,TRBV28,CASGAGGRTDTQYF,TGTGCCAGCGGGGCGGGAGGAAGGACAGATACGCAGTATTTT
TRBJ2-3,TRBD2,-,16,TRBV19,CASSGSSGGAADTQYF,TGTGCCAGTAGTGGATCTAGCGGGGGGGCGGCGGATACGCAGTATTTT
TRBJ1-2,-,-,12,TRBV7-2,CASSDYGDGYTF,TGTGCCAGCAGCGATTACGGGGATGGCTACACCTTC
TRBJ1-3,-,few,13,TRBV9,CASTDRPGNTIYF,TGTGCCAGCACCGACAGACCTGGAAACACCATATATTTT
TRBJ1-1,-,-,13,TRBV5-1,CASSLQVGAEAFF,TGCGCCAGCAGCTTGCAAGTAGGGGCTGAAGCTTTCTTT
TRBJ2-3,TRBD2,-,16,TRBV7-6,CASSPRLAGLSGTQYF,TGTGCCAGCAGCCCCCGCCTAGCGGGGCTCAGCGGTACGCAGTATTTT
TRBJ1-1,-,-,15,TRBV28,CASSPAGTDNTEAFF,TGTGCCAGCAGTCCTGCCGGGACGGATAACACTGAAGCTTTCTTT
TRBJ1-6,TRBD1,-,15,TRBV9,CASSARTGYSSPLHF,TGTGCCAGCAGCGCTAGGACAGGCTATTCGTCTCCCCTCCACTTT
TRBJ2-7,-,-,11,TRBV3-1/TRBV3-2,CASSQAYEQYF,TGTGCCAGCAGCCAAGCCTACGAGCAGTACTTC
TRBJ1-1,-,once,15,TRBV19,CASSIPDRLGTEAFF,TGTGCCAGTAGTATCCCCGACCGCCTGGGCACTGAAGCTTTCTTT
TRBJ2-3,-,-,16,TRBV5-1,CASSLYILGSTDTQYF,TGCGCCAGCAGCTTGTACATCCTCGGGAGTACAGATACGCAGTATTTT